This T cell receptor beta chain was found in a study of T cell repertoires in cytomegalovirus infection. Study as a whole: It was recently identified HLA-C-restricted and well-studied HLA-B-restricted CMV epitopes that the study used. An indication of both CMV infection and matching HLA type came from public TCR beta signatures. General study points: Carriage of CMV together with the relevant HLA was identifiable through cumulative public TCR beta family frequency. There were HLA-C-restricted CMV-specific TCR beta clonotypes dominating the ex vivo response.

Worth noting for this clonotype: No antigen is known for it.

TCRdb used MiXCR to reprocess the reads, holding one entry per CDR3 protein. The table has 900,000 to 950,000 distinct CDR3 sequences, roughly 31% seen once; the top ten hold 11% to 15%. The ends were cut back, 2 bases at V and 6 bases at J, with 17 bases in the middle. Germline values: CDR1 SEHNR, CDR2 FQNEAQ (reference sequence). The CDR3 consists of 16 residues. The J gene is TRBJ2-1, the V gene TRBV7-9; the D gene is possibly TRBD2 (6 bases). This TCR was sampled from a human donor in good health (CMV status not recorded). Some clones in this sample may be carry-over from other donors' samples. The sequenced sample was cultured CD8+ T cells from PBMCs, obtained from culture after CMV antigen stimulation. CDR3 sequence reads: CASSLSETGVRNEQFF. The DNA of the CDR3 is TGTGCCAGCAGCTTATCTGAGACGGGGGTCCGCAATGAGCAGTTCTTC.